This T cell receptor (beta chain) was profiled in a study of cytomegalovirus exposure and HLA in healthy donors (dated by TCRdb to the late 2010s). Concerning the study at large: According to a later analysis, the 120 or so validation repertoires were produced on the same platform as the 666 repertoires of the first cohort. High-throughput TCR immunosequencing, statistical association of individual TCRs with disease status, and machine learning were combined to predict cytomegalovirus infection status. Along with the approximately 600-subject first cohort, a separate validation cohort of approximately 110 different subjects was used. The study was designed to test whether signatures of past pathogen exposure could be identified by cataloging public T cell receptors.

Separate from the approximately 670-subject first cohort, the validation cohort of 95 to 150 subjects was the group to which the donors belonged. The method behind the library was the immunoSEQ multiplex PCR assay. As for how the authors treated the data: A statistical classification framework was built to diagnose cytomegalovirus status from the catalog of TCR beta chain sequences. Held by TCRdb, this immuneACCESS table contains in-frame sequences only and omits some clones. Under half of the omission traces to an unresolved V gene where checked; the cause of the rest is unknown. D and trimming were read from the DNA, whereas the V and J calls and clone size are those reported in that table. This sample lists 330,000 or so clones; 86% were detected once. Around 0.84% of the sample lies in the top ten. Trimming removed 5 bases from V and 6 bases from J; the gene matches leave 5 bases unexplained. The CDR3, cysteine through phenylalanine, is 14 amino acids long. CDR3 DNA is the only sequence kept; it has 42 bases, read in frame from the first base. CDR1 and CDR2 are read off the germline V gene (reference sequence) as MNHEY and SMNVEV.

This clone is a singleton in its sample. Its target antigen remains unknown. The sample holds no much larger clone one base away, and base qualities are not on file. What the work shows at the level of the full study, not this receptor alone: In the study, approximately 160 TCR beta chains were listed as associated with cytomegalovirus. In vitro tests confirmed that a few of the cytomegalovirus-associated TCR beta chains recognize cytomegalovirus antigens. In a later analysis, TCRs clustered in the first cohort were found to also tend to co-occur in the roughly 120 validation repertoires, with 85% to 95% of cluster scores above 0. The authors suggested that the approach could potentially be generalized to other disease states and immunological phenotypes. Most TCR sequences were seen in very few donors, while some public TCRs were found in many individuals. A later analysis lacked HLA typing for the validation cohort, so it scored co-occurrence in that cohort across all 110 or so repertoires. The classifier was reported to diagnose cytomegalovirus status with high specificity and sensitivity in both the original and validation cohorts.

The sequencing input was PBMCs. The V and J genes are TRBV27 and TRBJ2-1; 9 middle bases align to TRBD2. The sequence derives from a woman between 18 and 30 years old in good health and CMV-seronegative. The CDR3 amino acid sequence is: CASSRGTSPNEQFF. The DNA sequence is given as TGTGCCAGCAGTCGCGGGACTAGCCCCAATGAGCAGTTCTTC.